Below, 18 T cell receptor beta chains from the same sample are listed, as sequenced in a study of T cells after posttransplantation cyclophosphamide. TCRdb keeps only in-frame clones here, not all; method: immunoSEQ multiplex PCR. The sample contains 10,000 to 15,000 clones, around 83% of which appear only once. The sequenced sample consisted of memory CD4+ T cells sorted from PBMCs. These TCRs come from a middle-aged man in good health, CMV-negative, and a related stem cell transplant donor.

The gene calls are TRBV21-1 and TRBJ2-1; the table's D gene call, TRBD2, was not cross checked with the DNA. TRBV21-1 is annotated as a pseudogene. The CDR3 is 17 residues long. The CDR3 nucleotides read TGTGCCAGCAGCGATTTACGGGCGACTAGCTCCTACAATGAGCAGTTCTTC. It codes for CASSDLRATSSYNEQFF.

This sequence joins TRBV19 and TRBJ1-2; the D gene is possibly TRBD1 (6 bases). Deletions cut 1 base from V and 2 bases from J, with 8 bases between. This CDR3 has 14 residues. Germline assignment: CDR1 LNHDA and CDR2 SQIVND (reference sequence). CDR3 DNA: TGTGCCAGTAGTATAGTCCAGGGGAACTATGGCTACACCTTC. Translated: CASSIVQGNYGYTF.

This clone was picked up a small number of times. The chain recombines TRBV27 with TRBJ1-3; 7 nucleotides match TRBD1. CDR3 length equals 15 residues. CDR1 and CDR2 from the germline V gene are MNHEY and SMNVEV (reference sequence). J was trimmed by 1 base and V by 4 bases; bases with no gene match: 4. The CDR3 is CASSYRQGSGNTIYF. The CDR3 nucleotides read TGTGCCAGCAGTTACCGACAGGGATCTGGAAACACCATATATTTT.

The chain joins TRBV19 to TRBJ2-3, with 10 positions matching TRBD2. There are 19 residues in the CDR3. The germline V gene encodes CDR1 LNHDA and CDR2 SQIVND (reference sequence). The J segment lost 3 bases and the V segment lost 6 bases, leaving 18 bases of the junction unmatched. The CDR3, as DNA: TGTGCCAGTAGCCGATCCCCTCTTCAAGCGGGAGGGCCTACAGATACGCAGTATTTT. Translated, it gives CASSRSPLQAGGPTDTQYF.

The sample holds one count of this clone. The chain couples TRBV2 to TRBJ1-1; possibly TRBD1 for D (5 bases). The CDR3 length is 14 residues. Germline CDR1 SNHLY, CDR2 FYNNEI. V was trimmed by 6 bases and J by 6 bases, leaving 17 bases between them. The CDR3 nucleotides read TGTGCCAGCAGCGAGACCCGCGACAGCGCTGAAGCTTTCTTT. This gives the protein CASSETRDSAEAFF.

This rearrangement joins TRBV9 to TRBJ2-3; 7 nucleotides align to TRBD1. J was trimmed by 4 bases and V by 4 bases; bases with no gene match: 3. This CDR3 contains 13 residues. CDR1 and CDR2 from the germline V gene are SGDLS and YYNGEE. This CDR3 reads CASSRDSSDTQYF. The CDR3 coding sequence is TGTGCCAGCAGCAGGGACAGTTCAGATACGCAGTATTTT.

This chain uses TRBV15 with TRBJ1-3; D is possibly TRBD1 (5 bases). The germline gives CDR1 LNHNV, CDR2 YYDKDF (reference sequence). V shed 5 bases and J shed 0 bases, with 11 bases lying between them. This CDR3 spans 15 amino acids. CDR3 loop: CATSGGGNSGNTIYF. CDR3 DNA sequence: TGTGCCACCAGCGGGGGAGGGAACTCTGGAAACACCATATATTTT. Drawing the rest from reference TRBV15 and TRBJ1-3, the complete variable domain is DAMVIQNPRYQVTQFGKPVTLSCSQTLNHNVMYWYQQKSSQAPKLLFHYYDKDFNNEADTPDNFQSRRPNTSFCFLDIRSPGLGDTAMYLCATSGGGNSGNTIYFGEGSWLTVV.

The rearrangement links TRBV4-1 to TRBJ2-3; D remains ambiguous. The germline V gene has CDR1 MGHRA and CDR2 YSYEKL. CDR3 length: 14 amino acids. Trimming removed 1 base from V and 4 bases from J, with 9 bases in between. CDR3 protein: CASSQVGRSDTQYF. CDR3 DNA sequence: TGCGCCAGCAGCCAAGTAGGCAGGTCAGATACGCAGTATTTT.

J is TRBJ1-2 and V is TRBV18, with TRBD1 matching 7 bases. V dropped 3 bases and J dropped 7; count of bases not matched to a gene: 14. CDR1 and CDR2 from the germline V gene are KGHSH and LQKENI. This CDR3 has 16 amino acids. The CDR3 DNA reads TGTGCCAGCTCACCTAATGGAATGGGACAGACCGCTGGCTACACCTTC. Translating it yields CASSPNGMGQTAGYTF. Variable domain in full (rest from reference TRBV18 and TRBJ1-2): NAGVMQNPRHLVRRRGQEARLRCSPMKGHSHVYWYRQLPEEGLKFMVYLQKENIIDESGMPKERFSAEFPKEGPSILRIQQVVRGDSAAYFCASSPNGMGQTAGYTFGSGTRLTVV.

This clone has more than one count but fewer than ten. The junction differs from germline at one of its ends, possibly a read error. This chain connects TRBV7-7 to TRBJ2-1; 14 bases match TRBD2. Looked up from germline, CDR1 is SSHAT and CDR2 is FNYEAQ (reference sequence). The CDR3 is 15 residues long. CDR3 amino acids: CASSAGLAGGSEQFF. Written as DNA, the CDR3 is TGTGCTAGCAGCGCCGGACTAGCGGGAGGATCTGAGCAGTTCTTC.

The chain uses TRBV7-9 and TRBJ2-7; TRBD2 is a possible D gene (7 bases). Germline-derived CDR1 and CDR2 are SEHNR and FQNEAQ (reference sequence). V lost 5 bases and J lost 0, with 14 bases in between. The CDR3 extends over 15 amino acids. CDR3 sequence reads: CASSGLRGASYEQYF. The DNA of the CDR3 is TGTGCCAGCAGCGGACTTCGGGGGGCCTCCTACGAGCAGTACTTC.

The rearrangement joins TRBV6-6 to TRBJ1-2; TRBD1 matches 10 bases. Germline CDR1 is MNHNY and CDR2 is SVGAGI (reference sequence). V shed 6 bases and J 7 bases; nucleotides not matched to a gene: 11. The CDR3 loop spans 15 amino acids. The CDR3 spells CASRKEDRGYGGYTF. As DNA, the CDR3 is TGTGCCAGCAGAAAGGAGGACAGGGGGTATGGTGGCTACACCTTC.

The CDR3 reads CAISPRGIGDTEAFF. The CDR3 coding sequence is TGTGCCATCAGTCCCCGGGGGATTGGGGACACTGAAGCTTTCTTT. This chain links TRBV10-3 with TRBJ1-1; the D gene is possibly TRBD1 (5 bases). CDR3 length equals 15 residues. Trimming left V 5 bases short and J 3 bases short, with 16 bases between. Germline V CDR1 and CDR2: ENHRY, SYGVKD.

This clone was observed a few times. This chain joins TRBV10-3 and TRBJ1-5; D is possibly TRBD1 (6 bases). Germline loops: CDR1 ENHRY, CDR2 SYGVKD. Trimming removed 8 bases from V and 7 bases from J, with 18 bases in between. The CDR3 runs 14 residues. The CDR3 region is CAIGGDTEGQPQHF. CDR3 DNA sequence: TGTGCCATCGGGGGGGACACCGAGGGACAGCCCCAGCATTTT.

This clone was counted only a few times. The chain carries TRBV19 and TRBJ1-3; TRBD1 matches 8 bases. V gave up 9 bases and J gave up 0 bases; unmatched junction bases: 7. CDR1 LNHDA and CDR2 SQIVND come from the germline V gene (reference sequence). The CDR3 runs 15 residues. The chain's CDR3 is CARIGQGYSGNTIYF. As DNA, the CDR3 is TGTGCCAGGATCGGACAGGGTTACTCTGGAAACACCATATATTTT.

CDR3 bases: TGCGCCAGCGGCCCGGAGGGGGCGGAAGATACGCAGTATTTT. Translation: CASGPEGAEDTQYF. This chain joins TRBV5-1 and TRBJ2-3, with D tentatively TRBD1 (7 bases). V was cut by 7 bases and J by 5 bases, with 17 bases left in between. Germline V gene data show CDR1 as SGHRS and CDR2 as YFSETQ. This CDR3 has 14 residues.

The chain has TRBV5-4 and TRBJ2-5, with 11 bases fitting TRBD2. Per the germline V gene, CDR1 is SGHNT and CDR2 is YYREEE (reference sequence). The CDR3 loop spans 15 amino acids. J gave up 2 bases and V 4 bases, and 4 bases lay outside the gene matches. The CDR3, as DNA: TGTGCCAGCAGCCCCGGGACTAGCGGACAAGAGACCCAGTACTTC. Its protein product is CASSPGTSGQETQYF.

The genes are TRBV12-5 and TRBJ2-1; D possibly corresponds to TRBD2 (6 bases). V lost 6 bases and J lost 1, with 16 bases in between. The CDR3 is made up of 16 amino acids. CDR1 is LGHNT, CDR2 FRNRAP, per germline. The CDR3 nucleotides read TGTGCTAGTGGCCGATGGCAAGCGGGTTCCTACAATGAGCAGTTCTTC. Its translation: CASGRWQAGSYNEQFF.